The 20 T cell receptor beta chains below were found in one sample sequenced in a study of post-analysis software for immune sequencing data. Findings and caveats of the study: The study found TRBV5-6, TRBV5-1 and TRBV20-1 among about five TRBV segments more frequent in patients than controls.

These receptors lack a known antigen. TCR beta cDNA libraries included unique molecular identifiers. TCRdb reanalysed the PCR reads using MiXCR and keeps one entry per CDR3 protein. The table includes around 200,000 distinct CDR3 sequences, 25% to 35% detected once. Source material: blood. Receptor source: a girl aged 2 to 17 with multiple sclerosis.

V usage is TRBV6-2 or TRBV6-3 and J usage is TRBJ2-3; 7 bases align to TRBD1. Per germline, CDR1 MNHEY and CDR2 SVGEGT. The CDR3 runs 18 residues. Unmatched junction bases numbered 15, after V lost 6 bases and J lost 0 bases. CDR3 protein: CASRTGIGIFHSTDTQYF. CDR3 nucleotides: TGTGCCAGCAGGACAGGGATCGGTATCTTCCACAGCACAGATACGCAGTATTTT.

The CDR3 DNA follows: TGTGCCAGCAGTGAATTAATCGGGACAGGCGTCTACGAGCAGTACTTC. It translates to CASSELIGTGVYEQYF. V and J are TRBV6-1 and TRBJ2-5; 8 nucleotides match TRBD1. The closer fit of TRBJ2-7 to the DNA end suggests the J call may be wrong. The CDR3 consists of 16 residues. Looked up from germline, CDR1 is MNHNS and CDR2 is SASEGT.

There are many counts of this clonotype. V gene TRBV4-1 combines with J gene TRBJ2-3; possible D gene TRBD2, 7 bases. This CDR3 has 18 residues. The V and J ends lost 1 base and 1 base respectively, with 18 bases between them. Germline assignment: CDR1 MGHRA and CDR2 YSYEKL. CDR3 region: CASSQAPSGAGGTDTQYF. The CDR3 nucleotides are TGCGCCAGCAGCCAAGCACCCTCAGGGGCGGGGGGCACAGATACGCAGTATTTT.

The rearrangement joins TRBV29-1 to TRBJ2-5; the match to TRBD2 covers 8 bases. This CDR3 has 14 amino acids. The J segment lost 5 bases and the V segment lost 5 bases, leaving 10 bases of the junction unmatched. Germline CDR1 SQVTM, CDR2 ANQGSEA. CDR3 amino acids: CSVSYGTSRETQYF. In DNA form, the CDR3 reads TGCAGCGTTTCGTACGGGACTAGTAGGGAGACCCAGTACTTC.

This clonotype was recorded a few times. The J gene is TRBJ2-4, the V gene TRBV5-1, with 10 positions matching TRBD1. The CDR3 is made up of 16 amino acids. Germline V gives CDR1 SGHRS, CDR2 YFSETQ. Trimming took 3 bases from V and 6 from J; bases not matched to a gene: 9. The DNA of the CDR3 is TGCGCCAGCAGCTCCGGACAGGGGGGCGGTGGAAACATTCAGTACTTC. Its protein is CASSSGQGGGGNIQYF.

On this clonotype: A much larger clone sits a single nucleotide away, making a read error possible. The chain couples TRBV20-1 to TRBJ2-7; D gene unclear. V dropped 5 bases and J dropped 7 bases, with 18 bases sitting between them. Germline V CDR1 and CDR2: DFQATT, SNEGSKA (reference sequence). The CDR3 runs to 13 residues. In DNA, the CDR3 is TGCAGTGCTGGCCTAACGGCATACAATGAGCAGTACTTC. Amino acids: CSAGLTAYNEQYF.

This clonotype came up a few times. The gene calls are TRBV13 and TRBJ1-4; no firm D call. V lost 0 bases to trimming and J lost 7 bases, with 3 bases between them. The CDR3 contains 12 residues. The V gene's germline CDR1 is PRHDT and CDR2 FYEKMQ (reference sequence). The CDR3 is CASSLGFEKLFF. The CDR3 DNA sequence: TGTGCCAGCAGCTTAGGGTTTGAAAAACTGTTTTTT.

The V call is TRBV4-2, the J call TRBJ1-1; 7 bases line up with TRBD1. Trimming at V came to 2 bases and at J to 0 bases, leaving 18 bases not matched to a gene. Germline V gene data show CDR1 as LGHNA and CDR2 as YNFKEQ. This CDR3 spans 20 amino acids. The CDR3 nucleotides read TGTGCCAGCAGCCAACAGGACAGGCTCAAATATGGGACTATGAACACTGAAGCTTTCTTT. Its protein product is CASSQQDRLKYGTMNTEAFF.

A word on this clonotype: The junction and the germline gene differ at one end; a read error may be behind it. The V and J genes are TRBV6-2 or TRBV6-3 and TRBJ2-6; 7 bases map to TRBD1. Looked up from germline, CDR1 is MNHEY and CDR2 is SVGEGT. CDR3 size: 15 residues. CDR3 nucleotide sequence: TGTGCCAGCAGGCAAACAGGGGCTGGGGCCAGCGTCCTGACTTTC. Encoded protein: CASRQTGAGASVLTF.

The CDR3, as DNA: TGTGCCAGCTCACCGCAACGACAGGGGGCGGCCACTGAAGCTTTCTTT. This codes for CASSPQRQGAATEAFF. This chain links TRBV18 with TRBJ1-1, with 10 bases matching TRBD1. The CDR3 contains 16 residues. Germline assignment: CDR1 KGHSH and CDR2 LQKENI. J lost 4 bases, V lost 3 bases, and 8 bases had no gene match.

This clonotype was counted ten times or more. This rearrangement joins TRBV7-9 to TRBJ2-5; D is perhaps TRBD1 (6 bases). The CDR3 sequence is 15 residues long. In germline, CDR1 is SEHNR, CDR2 FQNEAQ (reference sequence). With 5 bases removed from V and 4 bases from J, the gap between germline ends came to 17 bases. Here the CDR3 reads CASSPGTSTRETQYF. CDR3 bases: TGTGCCAGCAGCCCCGGGACAAGCACAAGAGAGACCCAGTACTTC.

This clonotype occurred many times. This sequence joins TRBV15 and TRBJ1-2; D uncertain. CDR1 LNHNV and CDR2 YYDKDF come from the germline V gene (reference sequence). Trimming left V 0 bases short and J 5 bases short, with 10 bases between. The CDR3 has 14 residues. The CDR3, as DNA: TGTGCCACCAGCAGAGATCTCGATGGTTATGGCTACACCTTC. The encoded protein is CATSRDLDGYGYTF.

This clonotype appeared a few times. The rearrangement uses TRBV28 and TRBJ1-1; no clear D. V was pared by 2 bases and J by 9 bases, with 13 bases between. Germline V gene data show CDR1 as MDHEN and CDR2 as SYDVKM. This CDR3 comprises 13 residues. The CDR3 sequence: CASSLKAPGKAFF. The CDR3 region has the DNA TGTGCCAGCAGTTTAAAGGCGCCGGGAAAAGCTTTCTTT.

Comments on this clonotype: A much larger clone is a single base away; this may be a read error. The gene calls are TRBV6-2 or TRBV6-3 and TRBJ2-3; D possibly corresponds to TRBD2 (6 bases). Germline V lookup: CDR1 MNHEY, CDR2 SVGEGT. This CDR3 has 14 residues. V was shortened by 8 bases and J by 1 base, with 13 bases between the two germline ends. The CDR3 DNA reads as TGTGCCAGCCGGGGGTGGGATGGCACAGATACGCAGTATTTT. As protein: CASRGWDGTDTQYF.

This clonotype has a count of ten or more. The chain couples TRBV29-1 to TRBJ2-3; a possible D gene is TRBD2 (5 bases). Germline values: CDR1 SQVTM, CDR2 ANQGSEA. Trimming took off 4 bases at V and 4 bases at J, with 15 bases between the two ends. The CDR3 length is 14 residues. The CDR3 region has the DNA TGCAGCGTTGCCCACTTAGGGAGAGCAGATACGCAGTATTTT. It codes for CSVAHLGRADTQYF.

The rearrangement joins TRBV3-1 to TRBJ2-1, with 8 bases aligning to TRBD1. The J call may not be correct, given that the DNA end is closer to TRBJ2-7. This CDR3 has 16 amino acids. The germline V gene encodes CDR1 LGHDT and CDR2 YNNKEL (reference sequence). The DNA for the CDR3 is TGTGCCAGCAGCCAAGTAAGCAGGGGGCCCTACAATGAGCAGTACTTC. Translation: CASSQVSRGPYNEQYF.

This clonotype was observed a handful of times. The chain employs TRBV18 and TRBJ2-5; no clear D gene. V was shortened by 4 bases and J by 7 bases, with 13 bases between the two germline ends. This CDR3 spans 13 amino acids. Germline CDR1 KGHSH, CDR2 LQKENI. In DNA form, the CDR3 reads TGTGCCAGCTCACGAATGGCCCCAGGGACCCAGTACTTC. Encoded protein: CASSRMAPGTQYF.

As regards this clonotype: This may arise from a read error, as a much more abundant clone is one base away. The chain has TRBV20-1 and TRBJ1-2, with TRBD1 as a possible D gene (5 bases). CDR1 and CDR2 (germline): DFQATT, SNEGSKA (reference sequence). This CDR3 region has 12 residues. The CDR3 sequence is CRARLNRHGYTF. The CDR3 bases are TGCAGGGCTAGACTTAACAGGCATGGCTACACCTTC.

About this clonotype itself: The junction departs from the called germline gene at one end, perhaps through a read error. The genes are TRBV5-1 and TRBJ2-3, with a possible D match to TRBD1 (6 bases). The CDR3 is 14 residues long. Germline loops: CDR1 SGHRS, CDR2 YFSETQ. The CDR3, as DNA: TGCGCCAGCAACTTGGGTCGGGACACTGGAATGCTGTATTTT. Protein: CASNLGRDTGMLYF.

As for this clonotype: A much larger clone sits a single nucleotide away, making a read error possible. The chain joins TRBV7-2 to TRBJ2-1; perhaps TRBD2 as D (6 bases). The CDR3 length is 16 residues. The germline V gene has CDR1 SGHTA and CDR2 FQGNSA. This CDR3 reads CAGSQVRGGSYNEQFF. CDR3 nucleotides: TGTGCCGGCAGCCAGGTCCGGGGAGGCTCCTACAATGAGCAGTTCTTC.